This T cell receptor beta chain was captured in a study of T cell repertoires in cytomegalovirus infection. The wider study: Public TCR beta signatures marked donors with CMV infection and the matching HLA. The study's findings and limits: Carriage of CMV together with the relevant HLA was identifiable through cumulative public TCR beta family frequency. Clonotype analysis showed dominance of the ex vivo response by HLA-C-restricted CMV-specific TCR beta clonotypes.

V lost 2 bases and J 4 bases, leaving 23 bases between the germline ends. Per germline, CDR1 SNHLY and CDR2 FYNNEI. This CDR3 has 18 residues. This clonotype has a handful of counts. Its antigen is currently unknown. In TCRdb, the reads were re-called with MiXCR into one record per CDR3 protein. The table records around 450,000 distinct CDR3 sequences, roughly 12% of them present only once. The receptor was isolated from a human donor in good health (CMV status not recorded). Some clones in this sample may be carry-over from other donors' samples. This chain joins TRBV2 and TRBJ1-2; tentatively, D is TRBD1 (5 bases). Sequenced input: PBMCs. CDR3: CASSERRGPSVVSYGYTF. CDR3 bases: TGTGCCAGCAGTGAAAGGAGGGGACCGAGTGTTGTGAGCTATGGCTACACCTTC. Looking up the rest from reference TRBV2 and TRBJ1-2 gives the full variable domain: EPEVTQTPSHQVTQMGQEVILRCVPISNHLYFYWYRQILGQKVEFLVSFYNNEISEKSEIFDDQFSVERPDGSNFTLKIRSTKLEDSAMYFCASSERRGPSVVSYGYTFGSGTRLTVV.